Listed below are T cell receptor beta chains from one sample, sequenced in a study of cytomegalovirus exposure and HLA in healthy donors. Sequencing was performed with immunoSEQ multiplex PCR; in TCRdb, only in-frame clones are kept and a portion is missing. The sample consists of about 120,000 clones, over 60% of them appearing once. Sequences were obtained from PBMCs. Receptor source: a human donor in good health. The CDR3 runs from the conserved cysteine through the conserved F or W. Where a row states a size, it is once, few, many or the class of an expanded clone; other rows omit it.

v_gene,j_gene,abundance,CDR3aa
TRBV6-1,TRBJ1-1,once,CASSAYQANTEAFF
TRBV15,TRBJ1-1,.,CATSRGAGFPEAFF
TRBV7-7,TRBJ2-5,few,CASSSGTSVETQYF
TRBV7-9,TRBJ2-3,few,CASSSAGRDTQYF
TRBV5-6,TRBJ2-7,.,CASSFRQEQYF
TRBV25-1,TRBJ1-5,once,CASSFGVNQPQHF
TRBV6-6,TRBJ1-6,.,CASSLEGSYNSPLHF
TRBV5-6,TRBJ2-5,.,CASRDGETQYF
TRBV6-8,TRBJ1-1,few,CASRQKGGMNTEAFF
TRBV9,TRBJ2-1,.,CASSPWTGDNEQFF
TRBV7-8,TRBJ1-1,.,CATLRGGRNTEAFF
TRBV5-3,TRBJ2-2,.,CARSLDRGQVGELFF
TRBV5-1,TRBJ2-5,.,CASSFSGGPETQYF
TRBV6-5,TRBJ1-1,.,CASSYAATEAFF
TRBV29-1,TRBJ2-7,.,CSVERDRGVQEQYF
TRBV5-1,TRBJ2-2,.,CASRPEAGELFF
TRBV13,TRBJ1-1,.,CASSPGQGGTEAFF